These T cell receptor beta chains were read from a single sample in a study of brain T cells in children with intractable seizures. Data came from immunoSEQ multiplex PCR; TCRdb stores just in-frame clones and leaves some out. This table holds 340,000 or so clones, more than 85% found once. The sample here was peripheral blood, taken roughly 5 months after surgery. All receptors come from a boy in the first two years of life with tuberous sclerosis and intractable seizures. Each CDR3 is given with its conserved first and last residue. Fields, in order: J gene, D gene, clone size, V gene, CDR3 DNA, CDR3 protein. The D gene is left open where the match is weak. Where a row states a size, it is once, few, many or the class of an expanded clone; other rows omit it.

J gene: TRBJ1-5; D gene: .; clone size: .; V gene: TRBV12-3/TRBV12-4; CDR3 DNA: TGTGCCAGCAGTTTAGCTGACAATCAGCCCCAGCATTTT; CDR3 protein: CASSLADNQPQHF
J gene: TRBJ1-2; D gene: .; clone size: .; V gene: TRBV28; CDR3 DNA: TGTGCCAGCAGGGGGGCAGGGGCGACTTATAACTATGGCTACACCTTC; CDR3 protein: CASRGAGATYNYGYTF
J gene: TRBJ2-7; D gene: TRBD2; clone size: .; V gene: TRBV11-3; CDR3 DNA: TGTGCCAGCAGCTTCGGGGGCCTAGCGGGAGCCAACTACGAGCAGTACTTC; CDR3 protein: CASSFGGLAGANYEQYF
J gene: TRBJ2-1; D gene: .; clone size: .; V gene: TRBV2; CDR3 DNA: TGTGCCAGCAGTGAAGCGGATCGGGGACTGGGGTTCTTC; CDR3 protein: CASSEADRGLGFF
J gene: TRBJ2-5; D gene: .; clone size: once; V gene: TRBV12-3/TRBV12-4; CDR3 DNA: TGTGCCAGCAATCAGCGGGCCCAAGAGACCCAGTACTTC; CDR3 protein: CASNQRAQETQYF
J gene: TRBJ1-1; D gene: TRBD1; clone size: .; V gene: TRBV7-2; CDR3 DNA: TGTGCCAGCAGCTTCCAACCCAGGGGGATCAACACTGAAGCTTTCTTT; CDR3 protein: CASSFQPRGINTEAFF
J gene: TRBJ2-3; D gene: TRBD2; clone size: once; V gene: TRBV20-1; CDR3 DNA: TGCAGTGCTAGTCCCTGGACTAGCGGGACAGATACGCAGTATTTT; CDR3 protein: CSASPWTSGTDTQYF
J gene: TRBJ2-7; D gene: .; clone size: medium-sized; V gene: TRBV5-1; CDR3 DNA: TGCGCCAGCAGCTTGAAGGGGGAGGGAGGAAACGAGCAGTACTTC; CDR3 protein: CASSLKGEGGNEQYF
J gene: TRBJ2-7; D gene: TRBD1; clone size: .; V gene: TRBV2; CDR3 DNA: TGTGCCAGCAACGGTCTGGACAGGATATACGAGCAGTACTTC; CDR3 protein: CASNGLDRIYEQYF
J gene: TRBJ2-7; D gene: TRBD1; clone size: .; V gene: TRBV5-1; CDR3 DNA: TGCGCCAGCAGCTTGGTGGGACAGGGGCACTACGAGCAGTACTTC; CDR3 protein: CASSLVGQGHYEQYF
J gene: TRBJ2-2; D gene: .; clone size: .; V gene: TRBV6-5; CDR3 DNA: TGTGCCAGCAGCCCCCTCGGCGGGGAGCTGTTTTTT; CDR3 protein: CASSPLGGELFF
J gene: TRBJ2-1; D gene: .; clone size: .; V gene: TRBV7-2; CDR3 DNA: TGTGCCAGCAGCCAGGGGGGGGTGTCCTACAATGAGCAGTTCTTC; CDR3 protein: CASSQGGVSYNEQFF
J gene: TRBJ1-3; D gene: .; clone size: once; V gene: TRBV3-1/TRBV3-2; CDR3 DNA: TGTGCCAGCAGCCAGACCACAGGGTTCCCGGGAAACACCATATATTTT; CDR3 protein: CASSQTTGFPGNTIYF
J gene: TRBJ2-1; D gene: TRBD2; clone size: .; V gene: TRBV27; CDR3 DNA: TGTGCCAGCAGTCTAACCCCCGGGACTAGCAGCAATGAGCAGTTCTTC; CDR3 protein: CASSLTPGTSSNEQFF
J gene: TRBJ2-1; D gene: .; clone size: .; V gene: TRBV24-1; CDR3 DNA: TGTGCCACCAGTGGGAGCTCCTACAATGAGCAGTTCTTC; CDR3 protein: CATSGSSYNEQFF
J gene: TRBJ2-5; D gene: .; clone size: once; V gene: TRBV2; CDR3 DNA: TGTGCCAGCAGTGATCGTCCTGGGCAGGGGGGAGAGACCCAGTACTTC; CDR3 protein: CASSDRPGQGGETQYF
J gene: TRBJ2-7; D gene: .; clone size: .; V gene: TRBV19; CDR3 DNA: TGTGCCAGTAGGACCTGGGACCGTGGTGGGAGCGAGCAGTACTTC; CDR3 protein: CASRTWDRGGSEQYF
J gene: TRBJ1-5; D gene: .; clone size: once; V gene: TRBV15; CDR3 DNA: TGTGCCACCAGCAGTACCCGGACAGCAACATATAGCAATCAGCCCCAGCATTTT; CDR3 protein: CATSSTRTATYSNQPQHF
J gene: TRBJ2-3; D gene: .; clone size: .; V gene: TRBV9; CDR3 DNA: TGTGCCAGCAGCGCCGTTAACCCAGATACGCAGTATTTT; CDR3 protein: CASSAVNPDTQYF
J gene: TRBJ2-6; D gene: .; clone size: .; V gene: TRBV7-6; CDR3 DNA: TGTGCCAGCAGCTTAGACCCCAAAAACAGGGCCCCCCTCTCTGGGGCCAACGTCCTGACTTTC; CDR3 protein: CASSLDPKNRAPLSGANVLTF
J gene: TRBJ2-3; D gene: .; clone size: .; V gene: TRBV2; CDR3 DNA: TGTGCCAGCAGTTTTCGGGGGATCCCAATCGCCGATAGTCTTACAGATACGCAGTATTTT; CDR3 protein: CASSFRGIPIADSLTDTQYF
J gene: TRBJ1-3; D gene: .; clone size: .; V gene: TRBV4-2; CDR3 DNA: TGTGCCAGCAGCCAAGACCTCCACTCTGGAAACACCATATATTTT; CDR3 protein: CASSQDLHSGNTIYF
J gene: TRBJ1-1; D gene: TRBD1; clone size: .; V gene: TRBV19; CDR3 DNA: TGTGCCAGTACTCAAGACAGGGCCACTGAAGCTTTCTTT; CDR3 protein: CASTQDRATEAFF
J gene: TRBJ1-3; D gene: TRBD1; clone size: .; V gene: TRBV4-1; CDR3 DNA: TGCGCCAGCAGCCGATTACAGGGGTTCGGAAACACCATATATTTT; CDR3 protein: CASSRLQGFGNTIYF
J gene: TRBJ1-1; D gene: .; clone size: many; V gene: TRBV7-9; CDR3 DNA: TGTGCCAGCAGCTCGGGGGGTTATGGCGCTGAAGCTTTCTTT; CDR3 protein: CASSSGGYGAEAFF
J gene: TRBJ2-3; D gene: TRBD1; clone size: .; V gene: TRBV5-8; CDR3 DNA: TGTGCCAGCAGCTCTGGGTCCACAGGGGGGAGCACGCAGTATTTT; CDR3 protein: CASSSGSTGGSTQYF
J gene: TRBJ2-1; D gene: TRBD2; clone size: many; V gene: TRBV6-6; CDR3 DNA: TGTGCCAGCAGTTACGCGGGCGGGGGGACCAATGAGCAGTTCTTC; CDR3 protein: CASSYAGGGTNEQFF
J gene: TRBJ2-3; D gene: .; clone size: .; V gene: TRBV19; CDR3 DNA: TGTGCCAGTAGTGATCAAGGGGCAGATACGCAGTATTTT; CDR3 protein: CASSDQGADTQYF
J gene: TRBJ2-7; D gene: .; clone size: .; V gene: TRBV6-5; CDR3 DNA: TGTGCCAGCAGTTACTCACAGGGAGTCTACGAGCAGTACTTC; CDR3 protein: CASSYSQGVYEQYF
J gene: TRBJ1-2; D gene: .; clone size: .; V gene: TRBV7-9; CDR3 DNA: TGTGCCAGCAGTCAGAGGGGACAAGAGGATGGCTACACCTTC; CDR3 protein: CASSQRGQEDGYTF
J gene: TRBJ2-7; D gene: .; clone size: .; V gene: TRBV7-9; CDR3 DNA: TGTGCCAGCAGCTACGTGGGGGGATACGAGCAGTACTTC; CDR3 protein: CASSYVGGYEQYF
J gene: TRBJ1-4; D gene: TRBD1; clone size: .; V gene: TRBV7-8; CDR3 DNA: TGTGCCAGCAGCACCGACAGGGAGGGGGAAAAACTGTTTTTT; CDR3 protein: CASSTDREGEKLFF
J gene: TRBJ2-1; D gene: .; clone size: once; V gene: TRBV11-2; CDR3 DNA: TGTGCCAGCAGCTTAAGGTGGGCCGACAATGAGCAGTTCTTC; CDR3 protein: CASSLRWADNEQFF
J gene: TRBJ1-4; D gene: .; clone size: .; V gene: TRBV12-3/TRBV12-4; CDR3 DNA: TGTGCCAGCCAAGCCGGGTGGGGCACCGAACTGTTTTTT; CDR3 protein: CASQAGWGTELFF
J gene: TRBJ2-7; D gene: .; clone size: few; V gene: TRBV7-9; CDR3 DNA: TGTGCCAGCAGCTTAGTTGCGGAGCAGTACTTC; CDR3 protein: CASSLVAEQYF
J gene: TRBJ2-4; D gene: .; clone size: .; V gene: TRBV7-6; CDR3 DNA: TGTGCCAGCAGTTCAGGCAGGAGGAGCATTCAGTACTTC; CDR3 protein: CASSSGRRSIQYF
J gene: TRBJ2-1; D gene: .; clone size: once; V gene: TRBV24-1; CDR3 DNA: TGTGCCACCAGTGATAGATCGGGACCCATACGGCCGCTGTTCTTC; CDR3 protein: CATSDRSGPIRPLFF
J gene: TRBJ1-1; D gene: .; clone size: .; V gene: TRBV2; CDR3 DNA: TGTGCCAGCAGTGAAGGGACGGCTGAAGCTTTCTTT; CDR3 protein: CASSEGTAEAFF
J gene: TRBJ1-4; D gene: TRBD1; clone size: .; V gene: TRBV6-6; CDR3 DNA: TGTGCCAGCAGCAGGACAGGGCCTAATGAAAAACTGTTTTTT; CDR3 protein: CASSRTGPNEKLFF
J gene: TRBJ2-7; D gene: .; clone size: .; V gene: TRBV6-2/TRBV6-3; CDR3 DNA: TGTGCCAGCAGTTCGGACTTCCCGCCCTACGAGCAGTACTTC; CDR3 protein: CASSSDFPPYEQYF